A single sample is the source of the 18 T cell receptor beta chains below, sequenced in a study of CD8 T cells in Susac syndrome. Random hexamers were used to reverse transcribe roughly 0.45 to 1 ug of RNA. TCRdb ran MiXCR on the immunoSEQ multiplex PCR reads and lists one entry per CDR3 protein. The data show roughly 180,000 distinct CDR3 sequences, approximately 93% seen once. The sequenced material came from CD4+ T cells from PBMCs. The receptors derive from a human donor with multiple sclerosis.

The chain is built from TRBV27 and TRBJ2-2, with TRBD2 matching 8 bases. Germline CDR1 is MNHEY and CDR2 is SMNVEV (reference sequence). V shed 7 bases and J 0 bases; nucleotides not matched to a gene: 7. The CDR3 is 16 residues long. The CDR3 region is CASTLAGLANTGELFF. The CDR3 DNA is TGTGCCAGCACCCTAGCGGGCCTAGCGAACACCGGGGAGCTGTTTTTT.

The V call is TRBV4-1, the J call TRBJ2-5; TRBD2 is a possible D gene (6 bases). This CDR3 has 16 residues. Germline values: CDR1 MGHRA, CDR2 YSYEKL. V gave up 1 base and J gave up 1 base, with 13 bases separating them. The CDR3 reads CASSQGFQGGQETQYF. Written as DNA, the CDR3 is TGCGCCAGCAGCCAAGGTTTCCAGGGAGGCCAAGAGACCCAGTACTTC.

The chain couples TRBV18 to TRBJ1-1; TRBD1 might be the D (5 bases). The length of the CDR3 is 13 residues. Trimming shortened V by 6 bases and J by 0 bases, and 8 bases separated the two germline ends. CDR1 is KGHSH and CDR2 is LQKENI in the germline V gene. The CDR3 bases are TGTGCCAGCTCCGACAGTTTGAACACTGAAGCTTTCTTT. The encoded protein is CASSDSLNTEAFF.

The rearrangement links TRBV6-6 to TRBJ2-7, with 9 bases identical to TRBD1. The V gene end was trimmed by 5 bases and the J gene end by 0 bases; junction bases not matched to a gene: 8. Germline CDR1 is MNHNY and CDR2 is SVGAGI (reference sequence). The CDR3 is made up of 16 amino acids. CDR3 nucleotide sequence: TGTGCCAGCAGTACCCGGGACAGGGCTAGCTCCTACGAGCAGTACTTC. Its protein is CASSTRDRASSYEQYF.

V gene TRBV18 combines with J gene TRBJ2-5, with unresolved D. This CDR3 is 13 amino acids long. Germline assignment: CDR1 KGHSH and CDR2 LQKENI. Deletions cut 3 bases from V and 1 base from J, with 6 bases between. The CDR3 region has the DNA TGTGCCAGCTCACCCGGATCCCAAGAGACCCAGTACTTC. Translated: CASSPGSQETQYF.

The rearrangement links TRBV6-6 to TRBJ1-2; 11 bases align to TRBD1. The CDR3 sequence is 14 residues long. V shed 9 bases and J 3 bases; nucleotides not matched to a gene: 6. CDR1 and CDR2 (germline): MNHNY, SVGAGI (reference sequence). This chain's CDR3 is CASQGQGVDYGYTF. The CDR3 bases are TGTGCCAGTCAGGGACAGGGGGTGGACTATGGCTACACCTTC.

This clonotype was detected once. The chain combines TRBV5-4 with TRBJ1-2, with TRBD1 matching 8 bases. The CDR3 is 14 amino acids. In germline, CDR1 is SGHNT, CDR2 YYREEE (reference sequence). With V trimmed by 4 bases and J by 7 bases, 9 bases remained unmatched. The CDR3 nucleotides are TGTGCCAGCAGCCGTTTGGACAGGGATTTTGGCTACACCTTC. Amino acid sequence: CASSRLDRDFGYTF.

This chain links TRBV5-1 with TRBJ2-5; 7 bases align to TRBD1. With V trimmed by 2 bases and J by 5 bases, 6 bases remained unmatched. Germline V gene data show CDR1 as SGHRS and CDR2 as YFSETQ. This CDR3 spans 14 amino acids. CDR3 protein: CASSFTGVGETQYF. CDR3 in DNA: TGCGCCAGCAGCTTCACAGGGGTCGGGGAGACCCAGTACTTC.

This sequence joins TRBV5-1 and TRBJ2-7, with D tentatively TRBD2 (6 bases). The CDR3 is 14 residues long. V was cut by 0 bases and J by 2 bases, with 9 bases left in between. CDR1 SGHRS and CDR2 YFSETQ come from the germline V gene. This CDR3 reads CASSLVADPYEQYF. The CDR3 DNA follows: TGCGCCAGCAGCTTGGTAGCGGATCCCTACGAGCAGTACTTC.

The chain uses TRBV28 and TRBJ2-5, with TRBD1 identical over 9 bases. V lost 7 bases to trimming and J lost 1 base; unmatched junction nucleotides: 7. CDR1 is MDHEN and CDR2 is SYDVKM in the germline V gene. CDR3 length: 15 residues. The CDR3 region has the DNA TGTGCCAGCAAAGCACCGGGACAGGGCCAAGAGACCCAGTACTTC. It encodes CASKAPGQGQETQYF.

The rearrangement links TRBV5-1 to TRBJ1-4; D remains unclear. CDR1 and CDR2 from the germline V gene are SGHRS and YFSETQ. CDR3 length equals 16 residues. The ends were cut back, 0 bases at V and 3 bases at J, with 12 bases in the middle. The CDR3 spells CASSLGLSPPNEKLFF. Here the CDR3 DNA reads TGCGCCAGCAGCTTGGGGCTGAGCCCTCCTAATGAAAAACTGTTTTTT.

This chain links TRBV20-1 with TRBJ2-7, with D maybe TRBD1 (6 bases). Germline CDR1 reads DFQATT; CDR2 reads SNEGSKA (reference sequence). The ends were cut back, 4 bases at V and 1 base at J, with 11 bases in the middle. CDR3 length: 13 residues. The CDR3 DNA sequence: TGCAGTGCTACGGGACATCGTTCCTACGAGCAGTACTTC. Amino acids: CSATGHRSYEQYF.

The V and J genes are TRBV4-1 and TRBJ1-2; tentatively, D is TRBD1 (6 bases). This CDR3 spans 17 amino acids. From germline, CDR1 is MGHRA and CDR2 YSYEKL. V shed 4 bases and J shed 1 base, with 19 bases lying between them. CDR3 nucleotides: TGCGCCAGCAGCCCCAGCGCCATACAGGGAATTAACTATGGCTACACCTTC. It specifies CASSPSAIQGINYGYTF.

V gene TRBV6-5 combines with J gene TRBJ2-5, with TRBD2 matching over 8 bases. Per germline, CDR1 MNHEY and CDR2 SVGAGI. The CDR3 runs to 15 residues. V trimming: 4 bases; J trimming: 6 bases; junction bases outside the gene matches: 10. The chain's CDR3 is CASSSGLGTLQTQYF. DNA for the CDR3: TGTGCCAGCAGTTCGGGACTAGGAACGCTTCAGACCCAGTACTTC.

The chain employs TRBV28 and TRBJ2-3; D possibly corresponds to TRBD2 (5 bases). With 4 bases removed from V and 1 base from J, the gap between germline ends came to 12 bases. This CDR3 has 15 residues. Germline lookup yields CDR1 MDHEN and CDR2 SYDVKM. This CDR3 is CASSSGLAGTDTQYF. The CDR3 coding sequence is TGTGCCAGCAGTTCCGGACTGGCTGGCACAGATACGCAGTATTTT. Variable domain in full (rest from reference TRBV28 and TRBJ2-3): DVKVTQSSRYLVKRTGEKVFLECVQDMDHENMFWYRQDPGLGLRLIYFSYDVKMKEKGDIPEGYSVSREKKERFSLILESASTNQTSMYLCASSSGLAGTDTQYFGPGTRLTVL.

The chain couples TRBV24-1 to TRBJ2-1; the match to TRBD2 covers 8 bases. The V gene end was trimmed by 2 bases and the J gene end by 6 bases; junction bases not matched to a gene: 8. Per the germline V gene, CDR1 is KGHDR and CDR2 is SFDVKD. The CDR3 extends over 16 amino acids. The CDR3 is CATSDYSGSPSNEQFF. For the CDR3, the DNA is TGTGCCACCAGTGATTACAGCGGGAGTCCCTCCAATGAGCAGTTCTTC.

This chain links TRBV4-1 with TRBJ2-1; D gene uncertain. Trimming cost V 4 bases and J 1 base, with 14 bases left between them. The CDR3 consists of 16 residues. The germline V gene encodes CDR1 MGHRA and CDR2 YSYEKL. The chain's CDR3 is CASSPLNLGSYNEQFF. CDR3 DNA sequence: TGCGCCAGCAGCCCCCTGAACCTCGGGTCCTACAATGAGCAGTTCTTC.

The chain couples TRBV6-5 to TRBJ1-2; a possible D gene is TRBD1 (6 bases). Per the germline V gene, CDR1 is MNHEY and CDR2 is SVGAGI. Trimming shortened V by 6 bases and J by 2 bases, and 10 bases separated the two germline ends. There are 13 residues in the CDR3. In DNA, the CDR3 is TGTGCCAGCAGACGAGACAGGAACTATGGCTACACCTTC. Its translation is CASRRDRNYGYTF.